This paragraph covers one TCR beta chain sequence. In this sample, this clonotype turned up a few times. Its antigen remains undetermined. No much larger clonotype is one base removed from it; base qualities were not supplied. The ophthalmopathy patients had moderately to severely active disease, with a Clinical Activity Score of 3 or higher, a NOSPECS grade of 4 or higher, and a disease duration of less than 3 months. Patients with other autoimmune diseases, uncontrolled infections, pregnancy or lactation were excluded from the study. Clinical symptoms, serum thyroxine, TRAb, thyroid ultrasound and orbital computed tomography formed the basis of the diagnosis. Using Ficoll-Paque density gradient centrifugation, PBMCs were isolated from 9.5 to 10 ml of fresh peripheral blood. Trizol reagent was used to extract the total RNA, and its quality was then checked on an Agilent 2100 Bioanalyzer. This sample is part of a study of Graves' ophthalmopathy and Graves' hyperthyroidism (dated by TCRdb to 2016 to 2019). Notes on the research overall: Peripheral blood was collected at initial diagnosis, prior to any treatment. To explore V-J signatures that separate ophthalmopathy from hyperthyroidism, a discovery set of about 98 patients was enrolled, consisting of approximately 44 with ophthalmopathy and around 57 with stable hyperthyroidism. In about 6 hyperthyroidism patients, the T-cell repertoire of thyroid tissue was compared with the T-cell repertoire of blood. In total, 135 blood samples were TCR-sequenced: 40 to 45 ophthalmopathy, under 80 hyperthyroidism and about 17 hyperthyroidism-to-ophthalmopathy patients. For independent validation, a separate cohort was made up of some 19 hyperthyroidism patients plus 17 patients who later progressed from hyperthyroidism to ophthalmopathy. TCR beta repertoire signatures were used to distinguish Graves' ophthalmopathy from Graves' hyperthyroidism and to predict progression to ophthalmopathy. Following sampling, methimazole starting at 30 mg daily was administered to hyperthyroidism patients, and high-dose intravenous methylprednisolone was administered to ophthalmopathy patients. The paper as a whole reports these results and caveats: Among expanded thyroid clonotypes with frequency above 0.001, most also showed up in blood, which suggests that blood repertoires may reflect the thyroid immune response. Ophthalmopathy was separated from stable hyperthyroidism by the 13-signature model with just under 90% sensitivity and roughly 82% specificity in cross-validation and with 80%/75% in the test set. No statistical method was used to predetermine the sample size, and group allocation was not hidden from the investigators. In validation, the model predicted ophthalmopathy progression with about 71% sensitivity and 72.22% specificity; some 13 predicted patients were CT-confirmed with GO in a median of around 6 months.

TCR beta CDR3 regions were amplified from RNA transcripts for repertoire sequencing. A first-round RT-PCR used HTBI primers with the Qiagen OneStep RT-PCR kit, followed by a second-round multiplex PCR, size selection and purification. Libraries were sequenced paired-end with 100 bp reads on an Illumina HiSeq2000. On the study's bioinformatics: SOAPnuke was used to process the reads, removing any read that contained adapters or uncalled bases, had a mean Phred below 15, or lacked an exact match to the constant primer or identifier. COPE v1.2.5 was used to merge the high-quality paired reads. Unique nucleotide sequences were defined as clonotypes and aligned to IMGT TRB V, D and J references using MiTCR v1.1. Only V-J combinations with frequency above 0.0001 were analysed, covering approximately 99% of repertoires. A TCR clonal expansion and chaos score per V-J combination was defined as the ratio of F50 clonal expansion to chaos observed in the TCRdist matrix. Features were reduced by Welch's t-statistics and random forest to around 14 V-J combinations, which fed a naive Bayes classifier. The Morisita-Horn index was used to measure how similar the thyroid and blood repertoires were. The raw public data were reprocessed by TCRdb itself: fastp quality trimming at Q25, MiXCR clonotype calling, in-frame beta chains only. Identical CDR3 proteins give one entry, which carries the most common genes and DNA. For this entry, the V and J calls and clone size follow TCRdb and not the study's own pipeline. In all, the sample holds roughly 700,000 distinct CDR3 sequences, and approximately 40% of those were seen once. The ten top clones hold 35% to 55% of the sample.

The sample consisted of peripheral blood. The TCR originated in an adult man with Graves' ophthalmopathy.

This receptor carries the CDR3 CASSLAQGQVKYSNQPQHF. The DNA reads as follows: TGTGCCAGCAGCTTGGCCCAGGGACAGGTTAAATATAGCAATCAGCCCCAGCATTTT. The rearranged chain carries TRBV7-2 and TRBJ1-5; 8 of the junction bases match TRBD1. The CDR3, cysteine through phenylalanine, is 19 amino acids long. Solely the CDR3 DNA is kept, with 57 bases framed from the first base. V ends up 3 bases short and J 0 bases short, with an unmatched junction base count of 13. The germline V gene encodes CDR1 SGHTA and CDR2 FQGNSA.